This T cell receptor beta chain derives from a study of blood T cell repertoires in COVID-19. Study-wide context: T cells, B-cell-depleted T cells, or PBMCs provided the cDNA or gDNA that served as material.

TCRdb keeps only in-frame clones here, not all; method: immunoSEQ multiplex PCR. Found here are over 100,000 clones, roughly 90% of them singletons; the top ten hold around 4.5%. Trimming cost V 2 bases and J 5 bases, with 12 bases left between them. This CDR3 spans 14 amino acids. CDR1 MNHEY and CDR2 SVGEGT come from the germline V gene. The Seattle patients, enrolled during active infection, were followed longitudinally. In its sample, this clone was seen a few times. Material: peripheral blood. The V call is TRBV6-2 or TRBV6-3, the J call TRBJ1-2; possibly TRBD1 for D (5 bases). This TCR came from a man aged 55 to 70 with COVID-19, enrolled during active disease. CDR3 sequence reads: CASSYGGEDYGYTF. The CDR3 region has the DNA TGTGCCAGCAGTTACGGGGGGGAAGATTATGGCTACACCTTC.